This T cell receptor (beta chain) was profiled in a study of blood T cell repertoires in COVID-19. The wider study: Italy, Spain and the United States were the sources of the convalescent and acute COVID-19 samples. Nucleic acid was either cDNA or gDNA, and it came from T cells, B-cell-depleted T cells, or PBMCs.

TCRdb keeps only in-frame clones here, not all; method: immunoSEQ multiplex PCR. The table lists 90,000 to 120,000 clones, approximately 70% of them singletons. V was clipped by 0 bases and J by 4 bases, with 10 bases between them. This CDR3 has 15 residues. Germline V gene data show CDR1 as SGHDT and CDR2 as YYEEEE. The V and J genes are TRBV5-6 and TRBJ2-2; possibly TRBD1 for D (5 bases). This sequence originates from a man aged 80 or over with acute or convalescent COVID-19. Sequences were obtained from peripheral blood. Here the CDR3 reads CASSLEGWSTGELFF. In DNA, the CDR3 is TGTGCCAGCAGCTTGGAGGGGTGGTCCACCGGGGAGCTGTTTTTT.